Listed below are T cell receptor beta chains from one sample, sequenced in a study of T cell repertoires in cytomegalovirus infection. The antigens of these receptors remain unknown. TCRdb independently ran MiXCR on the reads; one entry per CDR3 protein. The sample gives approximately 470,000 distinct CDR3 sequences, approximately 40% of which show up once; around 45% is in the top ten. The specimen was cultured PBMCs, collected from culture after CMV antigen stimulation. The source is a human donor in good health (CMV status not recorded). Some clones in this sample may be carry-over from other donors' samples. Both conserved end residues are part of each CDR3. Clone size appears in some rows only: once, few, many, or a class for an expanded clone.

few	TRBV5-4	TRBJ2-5	CASSLKGGRETQYF
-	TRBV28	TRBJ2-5	CASSDSSTYEETQYF
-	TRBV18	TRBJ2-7	CASSITVPGGRNEQYF
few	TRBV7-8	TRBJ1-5	CASSLVRVPQPQHF
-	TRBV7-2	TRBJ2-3	CASSAMDSTDTQYF
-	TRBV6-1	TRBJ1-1	CASSYSQQELGTEAFF
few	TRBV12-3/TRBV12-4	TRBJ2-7	CASSLAGVSYEQYF
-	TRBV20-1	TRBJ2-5	CSAGGEKRGAGETQYF
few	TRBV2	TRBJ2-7	CASSYTGNSYEQYF
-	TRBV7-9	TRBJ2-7	CASSRSLAVSYEQYF
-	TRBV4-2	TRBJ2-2	CASSPEAAGNWGELFF
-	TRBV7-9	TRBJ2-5	CASSPETVGETQYF
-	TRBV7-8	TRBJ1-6	CASSLGDRGALHF
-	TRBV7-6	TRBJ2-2	CASSRGTVVSELFF
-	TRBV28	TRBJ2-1	CASSLSGTSVVIEQFF
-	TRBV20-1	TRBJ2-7	CSARGGTLSYEQYF
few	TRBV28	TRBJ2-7	CASNRDTSYEQYF
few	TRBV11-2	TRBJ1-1	CASSLATGAEAFF
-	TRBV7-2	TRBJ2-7	CASSLGASGPYEQYF
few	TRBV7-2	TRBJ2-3	CASSRAILATSTDTQYF
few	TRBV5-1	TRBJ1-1	CASQETGVDTEAFF
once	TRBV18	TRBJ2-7	CASSRGLANEQYF
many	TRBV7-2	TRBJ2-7	CASSSRWGDEQYF
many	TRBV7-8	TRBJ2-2	CASSPSSTGELFF
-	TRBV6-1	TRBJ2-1	CASSALPSGGSYNEQFF